One sample yielded the 32 T cell receptor beta chains listed below, sequenced in a study of blood T cell repertoires in COVID-19. Clones were sequenced by immunoSEQ multiplex PCR, and TCRdb holds only the in-frame ones, with some missing. The table lists 350,000 to 400,000 clones, roughly nine tenths of them singletons. Input material: PBMCs or T cells enriched from blood (not recorded which). These receptors came from a woman between 40 and 55 years old who had been exposed to COVID-19.

The rearrangement uses TRBV5-4 and TRBJ1-2; 8 bases are shared with TRBD1. Germline loops: CDR1 SGHNT, CDR2 YYREEE (reference sequence). V was clipped by 4 bases and J by 8 bases; unmatched bases: 7. The CDR3 is 13 amino acids. CDR3 protein: CASSRDRGEGYTF. Written as DNA, the CDR3 is TGTGCCAGCAGCCGTGACAGGGGAGAAGGCTACACCTTC.

V and J are TRBV11-3 and TRBJ1-1; a weak D match, TRBD1 (5 bases). V was cut by 5 bases and J by 11 bases, with 15 bases left in between. The CDR3 has 12 amino acids. Looked up from germline, CDR1 is SGHNT and CDR2 is YENEEA. The CDR3 DNA reads as TGTGCCAGCAGCCCCTCGGCGGGGACGGCTTTCTTT. Translating it yields CASSPSAGTAFF.

The chain couples TRBV6-5 to TRBJ1-6; 9 bases line up with TRBD1. From germline, CDR1 is MNHEY and CDR2 SVGAGI. J was trimmed by 6 bases and V by 7 bases; bases with no gene match: 4. CDR3 size: 14 residues. This CDR3 reads CASKADRGNSPLHF. CDR3 nucleotides: TGTGCCAGCAAGGCGGACAGGGGTAATTCACCCCTCCACTTT.

The rearrangement links TRBV2 to TRBJ2-6; 7 bases match TRBD2. After removal of 6 bases from V and 0 bases from J, the junction contained 2 bases not matched to a gene. CDR3 length equals 15 residues. CDR1 is SNHLY and CDR2 is FYNNEI in the germline V gene. CDR3 sequence reads: CASRERGSGANVLTF. CDR3 DNA sequence: TGTGCCAGCAGGGAGCGGGGCTCTGGGGCCAACGTCCTGACTTTC. The full variable domain, rest sourced from reference TRBV2 and TRBJ2-6, is EPEVTQTPSHQVTQMGQEVILRCVPISNHLYFYWYRQILGQKVEFLVSFYNNEISEKSEIFDDQFSVERPDGSNFTLKIRSTKLEDSAMYFCASRERGSGANVLTFGAGSRLTVL.

This sequence joins TRBV7-2 and TRBJ2-5, with D maybe TRBD1 (5 bases). The V and J ends lost 1 base and 2 bases respectively, with 8 bases between them. The CDR3 spans 14 residues. Germline V lookup: CDR1 SGHTA, CDR2 FQGNSA. The DNA for the CDR3 is TGTGCCAGCAGCTTAGTCAGGGCTCAAGAGACCCAGTACTTC. Its translation is CASSLVRAQETQYF. Complete variable domain (other parts from reference TRBV7-2 and TRBJ2-5): GAGVSQSPSNKVTEKGKDVELRCDPISGHTALYWYRQSLGQGLEFLIYFQGNSAPDKSGLPSDRFSAERTGGSVSTLTIQRTQQEDSAVYLCASSLVRAQETQYFGPGTRLLVL.

The rearrangement links TRBV18 to TRBJ1-5; D remains ambiguous. Germline assignment: CDR1 KGHSH and CDR2 LQKENI. The CDR3 covers 14 residues. Trimming shortened V by 4 bases and J by 1 base, and 8 bases separated the two germline ends. CDR3 amino acids: CASSHSGSNQPQHF. CDR3 DNA: TGTGCCAGCTCACACAGCGGAAGCAATCAGCCCCAGCATTTT.

The chain's CDR3 is CATSPILQGYYGYTF. The CDR3 DNA reads TGTGCCACCAGCCCGATTTTGCAGGGGTACTATGGCTACACCTTC. The chain combines TRBV15 with TRBJ1-2; the D gene is possibly TRBD1 (6 bases). This CDR3 region has 15 residues. V gave up 5 bases and J gave up 3 bases, with 16 bases separating them. The germline V gene has CDR1 LNHNV and CDR2 YYDKDF (reference sequence).

The CDR3 sequence is CASQFNYGYTF. CDR3 bases: TGTGCCAGTCAATTTAACTATGGCTACACCTTC. The chain couples TRBV12-3 or TRBV12-4 to TRBJ1-2, with no clear D. The CDR3 is 11 amino acids. With 9 bases removed from V and 1 base from J, the gap between germline ends came to 6 bases.

This chain connects TRBV5-1 to TRBJ1-4; weak D call: TRBD1 (6 bases). Trimming pared 2 bases from V and 6 bases from J, leaving 14 bases between. Per the germline V gene, CDR1 is SGHRS and CDR2 is YFSETQ. The CDR3 has 15 residues. Here the CDR3 DNA reads TGCGCCAGCAGCTTTGGGTCCAGGGGTGATGAAAAACTGTTTTTT. Translated: CASSFGSRGDEKLFF.

This clone was detected only once. The chain couples TRBV27 to TRBJ2-5, with 13 bases that match TRBD2. Germline lookup yields CDR1 MNHEY and CDR2 SMNVEV (reference sequence). V shed 4 bases and J 4 bases; nucleotides not matched to a gene: 9. CDR3 length: 17 residues. The CDR3: CASSSYGLAGAGETQYF. The CDR3 coding sequence is TGTGCCAGCAGTTCCTACGGACTAGCGGGAGCTGGAGAGACCCAGTACTTC.

The DNA for the CDR3 is TGTGCCAGCAGCTTCGACAGGGGGTCTTACGAGCAGTACTTC. Translating gives CASSFDRGSYEQYF. This chain uses TRBV5-6 with TRBJ2-7; 9 bases align to TRBD1. The CDR3 is made up of 14 amino acids. The V and J ends lost 2 bases and 4 bases, in that order; junction bases with no gene match: 4. CDR1 is SGHDT, CDR2 YYEEEE, per germline.

V usage is TRBV30 and J usage is TRBJ1-5, with TRBD1 identical over 9 bases. The CDR3 has 14 residues. Germline CDR1 and CDR2: GTSNPN and SVGIG (reference sequence). V lost 1 base and J lost 10; bases outside the gene matches: 8. CDR3 sequence reads: CAWSGQGGHGPQHF. The DNA for the CDR3 is TGTGCCTGGAGTGGACAGGGGGGTCATGGCCCCCAGCATTTT. Together with reference TRBV30 and TRBJ1-5, the CDR3 gives the full variable domain: SQTIHQWPATLVQPVGSPLSLECTVEGTSNPNLYWYRQAAGRGLQLLFYSVGIGQISSEVPQNLSASRPQDRQFILSSKKLLLSDSGFYLCAWSGQGGHGPQHFGDGTRLSIL.

Notes on this clone: The junction departs from the called germline gene at one end, perhaps through a read error. The chain combines TRBV7-2 with TRBJ1-5, with TRBD1 identical over 7 bases. Germline V gives CDR1 SGHTA, CDR2 FQGNSA. The CDR3 loop spans 12 amino acids. CDR3 in amino acids: CASSLVSGQVIF. CDR3 DNA: TGTGCCAGCAGCTTAGTCTCCGGACAGGTGATTTTT.

The chain links TRBV27 to TRBJ1-2, with 8 bases that match TRBD1. The length of the CDR3 is 15 residues. V shed 5 bases and J 5 bases; nucleotides not matched to a gene: 10. Looked up from germline, CDR1 is MNHEY and CDR2 is SMNVEV (reference sequence). Written as DNA, the CDR3 is TGTGCCAGCAGTCCAGGGACAGGTCTAGGTTATGGCTACACCTTC. Translation gives CASSPGTGLGYGYTF.

The V and J genes are TRBV6-5 and TRBJ1-1; TRBD1 agrees at 11 bases. CDR3 length: 15 residues. Looked up from germline, CDR1 is MNHEY and CDR2 is SVGAGI. J lost 1 base, V lost 7 bases, and 5 bases had no gene match. The CDR3 region is CASTEDRGPNTEAFF. CDR3 nucleotide sequence: TGTGCCAGCACCGAGGACAGGGGGCCGAACACTGAAGCTTTCTTT.

The CDR3 nucleotides are TGTGCCATCAGCGCGACAGGGCACACCGGGGAGCTGTTTTTT. This sequence encodes CAISATGHTGELFF. This chain joins TRBV10-3 and TRBJ2-2, with 7 nucleotides matching TRBD1. The CDR3 extends over 14 amino acids. The V segment lost 6 bases and the J segment 3 bases; nucleotides outside the gene matches: 4. Germline V gene sequence: CDR1 ENHRY, CDR2 SYGVKD.

This clone showed up just a few times. V gene TRBV18 combines with J gene TRBJ1-5; no clear D gene. V was pared by 3 bases and J by 5 bases, with 11 bases between. Germline V gene sequence: CDR1 KGHSH, CDR2 LQKENI. This CDR3 is 14 amino acids long. CDR3: CASSPGLGHQPQHF. CDR3 sequence (DNA): TGTGCCAGCTCACCTGGGTTGGGCCATCAGCCCCAGCATTTT.

The CDR3 DNA follows: TGCGCCAGCAGCTTTTGGGGGCTGGGGAGTGAAAAACTGTTTTTT. It is translated as CASSFWGLGSEKLFF. The chain combines TRBV5-1 with TRBJ1-4, with D possibly being TRBD1 (6 bases). CDR1 and CDR2 from the germline V gene are SGHRS and YFSETQ. Trimming pared 2 bases from V and 7 bases from J, leaving 15 bases between. The CDR3 is made up of 15 amino acids.

This chain uses TRBV29-1 with TRBJ2-7; TRBD2 agrees at 13 bases. With V trimmed by 4 bases and J by 4 bases, 4 bases remained unmatched. The V gene's germline CDR1 is SQVTM and CDR2 ANQGSEA. The CDR3 has 14 residues. Here the CDR3 reads CSVGLGLAGYEQYF. CDR3 DNA: TGCAGCGTTGGCCTGGGACTAGCGGGATACGAGCAGTACTTC.

The chain employs TRBV27 and TRBJ2-7; TRBD2 aligns across 10 bases. Germline V lookup: CDR1 MNHEY, CDR2 SMNVEV (reference sequence). V trimming: 6 bases; J trimming: 2 bases; junction bases outside the gene matches: 7. The CDR3 sequence is 15 residues long. The CDR3, as DNA: TGTGCCAGCAGGGGGGAGAGCGGGAGGGCCTACGAGCAGTACTTC. Translating it yields CASRGESGRAYEQYF.

The chain's CDR3 is CASSSPYSGGYTF. CDR3 DNA sequence: TGTGCCAGCAGTTCCCCGTATTCGGGAGGCTACACCTTC. This chain joins TRBV27 and TRBJ1-2; no clear D gene. The CDR3 runs 13 residues. V lost 4 bases to trimming and J lost 8 bases, with 14 bases between them. Per the germline V gene, CDR1 is MNHEY and CDR2 is SMNVEV (reference sequence).

The chain joins TRBV10-3 to TRBJ2-3; 9 bases match TRBD2. Trimming cost V 5 bases and J 2 bases; bases outside gene matches: 5. Germline assignment: CDR1 ENHRY and CDR2 SYGVKD. CDR3 length: 15 amino acids. The CDR3 region is CAISSSGGYTDTQYF. The CDR3 nucleotides read TGTGCCATCAGTTCGAGCGGGGGGTACACAGATACGCAGTATTTT.

The chain couples TRBV27 to TRBJ1-1, with a tentative D call TRBD1 (5 bases). CDR3 length equals 14 residues. V lost 3 bases to trimming and J lost 0 bases, with 8 bases between them. Germline loops: CDR1 MNHEY, CDR2 SMNVEV (reference sequence). The CDR3 spells CASSLAGMNTEAFF. The CDR3 bases are TGTGCCAGCAGTTTGGCAGGGATGAACACTGAAGCTTTCTTT.

The chain links TRBV6-4 to TRBJ2-7; D is perhaps TRBD1 (6 bases). The CDR3 runs to 15 residues. In germline, CDR1 is MRHNA, CDR2 SNTAGT. Trimming removed 3 bases from V and 4 bases from J, with 16 bases in between. CDR3 loop: CASSEEGVGTYEQYF. For the CDR3, the DNA is TGTGCCAGCAGTGAAGAGGGGGTCGGAACGTACGAGCAGTACTTC.

V gene TRBV4-3 combines with J gene TRBJ2-7, with D perhaps matching TRBD2 (5 bases). Germline lookup yields CDR1 LGHNA and CDR2 YSLEER. V gave up 5 bases and J gave up 2 bases, with 13 bases separating them. CDR3 length equals 14 residues. In nucleotides, the CDR3 is TGCGCCAGCAGCTACCTCCGGGGTACCTACGAGCAGTACTTC. Translated: CASSYLRGTYEQYF.

The chain carries TRBV5-1 and TRBJ1-2; D is undetermined. V was cut by 4 bases and J by 0 bases, with 10 bases left in between. This CDR3 comprises 14 residues. Germline V gene lookup returns CDR1 SGHRS and CDR2 YFSETQ. The CDR3 spells CASSTSQANYGYTF. The CDR3 bases are TGCGCCAGCAGCACCTCGCAGGCTAACTATGGCTACACCTTC.

The chain has TRBV6-6 and TRBJ1-2; D might be TRBD1 (6 bases). The V and J ends lost 0 bases and 8 bases respectively, with 13 bases between them. CDR1 and CDR2 from the germline V gene are MNHNY and SVGAGI (reference sequence). The CDR3 loop spans 14 amino acids. CDR3 loop: CASSYSDSVWGYTF. The CDR3 bases are TGTGCCAGCAGTTACTCGGACAGTGTGTGGGGCTACACCTTC.

To note about this clone: At one end the junction does not follow the germline gene, possibly because of a read error. This chain joins TRBV7-9 and TRBJ2-2; D ambiguous. The CDR3 sequence is 14 residues long. Looked up from germline, CDR1 is SEHNR and CDR2 is FQNEAQ (reference sequence). CDR3 nucleotide sequence: TGTGCCAGCAGATTAGATCTGAACACCGGGGAGCTGTTTTTT. Protein: CASRLDLNTGELFF.

This chain joins TRBV7-8 and TRBJ1-2; the D gene is possibly TRBD1 (5 bases). Trimming stripped 1 base from V and 6 bases from J, with 9 bases between. The V gene's germline CDR1 is SGHVS and CDR2 FQNEAQ. This CDR3 region has 13 residues. Here the CDR3 reads CASSLGGGDGYTF. In nucleotides, the CDR3 is TGTGCCAGCAGCTTAGGGGGAGGGGATGGCTACACCTTC.

A single count supports this clone. The rearrangement links TRBV2 to TRBJ1-1, with D possibly TRBD1 on 5 matching bases. This CDR3 region has 13 residues. The ends were cut back, 8 bases at V and 5 bases at J, with 15 bases in the middle. The germline gives CDR1 SNHLY, CDR2 FYNNEI. DNA for the CDR3: TGTGCCAGCCACGTTAGGCCAGGGACTGAAGCTTTCTTT. Amino acid sequence: CASHVRPGTEAFF. Supplemented by reference TRBV2 and TRBJ1-1, the full variable domain reads EPEVTQTPSHQVTQMGQEVILRCVPISNHLYFYWYRQILGQKVEFLVSFYNNEISEKSEIFDDQFSVERPDGSNFTLKIRSTKLEDSAMYFCASHVRPGTEAFFGQGTRLTVV.

The V and J genes are TRBV29-1 and TRBJ1-1, with 8 bases lining up with TRBD1. Germline trimming cut 4 bases from V and 5 bases from J; bases unmatched to any gene: 6. Per germline, CDR1 SQVTM and CDR2 ANQGSEA. The CDR3 runs to 13 residues. The CDR3 sequence is CSVAQGGSTEAFF. The DNA of the CDR3 is TGCAGCGTTGCACAGGGGGGGTCGACTGAAGCTTTCTTT.

V is TRBV27 and J is TRBJ1-1; no clear D gene. The germline V gene encodes CDR1 MNHEY and CDR2 SMNVEV (reference sequence). This CDR3 is 14 amino acids long. V shed 9 bases and J shed 0 bases, with 14 bases lying between them. The CDR3 DNA reads as TGTGCCAGTTGGCGAGGCCTTCTGAACACTGAAGCTTTCTTT. Translation gives CASWRGLLNTEAFF.